The rows below give T cell receptor beta chains drawn from one sample of a study of T cell repertoires in cytomegalovirus infection. Antigens of these TCRs are unknown. One entry per CDR3 protein, called by TCRdb with MiXCR from the reads. The table records fewer than 650,000 distinct CDR3 sequences, roughly 43% of them present only once. The input for sequencing was cultured PBMCs, taken from culture after CMV antigen stimulation. Receptors originate from a human donor in good health (CMV status not recorded). Some clones in this sample may be carry-over from other donors' samples. Each CDR3 is given without its conserved first and last residue. Size is stated for part of the rows, as once, few or many counts, or as a class when the clone is expanded.

>TRBV28|TRBJ2-7|.
ASRTSRGAGVEQY
>TRBV15|TRBJ1-5|.
ATSTRTDLYNQPQH
>TRBV7-6|TRBJ2-7|.
ASSPPRDRNLEQY
>TRBV2|TRBJ2-7|many
ASRAGIYEQY
>TRBV7-4|TRBJ2-7|.
ASSSGLAGVEQY
>TRBV6-5|TRBJ2-5|once
ASRGAWETQY
>TRBV15|TRBJ2-1|few
ATSRDLNEQF
>TRBV4-1|TRBJ1-4|.
ASSQGTDTEKLF
>TRBV7-2|TRBJ1-1|many
ASSRSGTGNTEAF
>TRBV20-1|TRBJ2-1|.
SAVSLAGAGLCEQF
>TRBV7-2|TRBJ2-1|many
ASSPVAYNEQF
>TRBV5-5|TRBJ1-4|.
ASSLFREVREKLF
>TRBV12-3/TRBV12-4|TRBJ2-7|few
ASSQQPTRFHEQY
>TRBV5-5|TRBJ1-5|.
ASSGDRGIHQPQH
>TRBV6-6|TRBJ1-1|.
ASRRDNQGNTEAF
>TRBV7-6|TRBJ1-1|.
ASSLLQGANTEAF
>TRBV19|TRBJ2-4|once
ATRDPRDRHIQY
>TRBV20-1|TRBJ2-1|once
SAPTLAGAINEQF
>TRBV20-1|TRBJ1-6|.
SADGGIYSPLH
>TRBV3-1|TRBJ1-1|.
ASSQEKGVLEAF
>TRBV4-3|TRBJ2-1|.
ASSQDWQGGNEQF
>TRBV7-2|TRBJ2-7|few
ASSLTRDGLSYEQY
>TRBV7-9|TRBJ2-1|.
ASSRPLAGEQF
>TRBV7-2|TRBJ2-1|.
ASSLVNIYNEQF
>TRBV19|TRBJ2-7|.
ASSLDGGYYEQY
>TRBV7-2|TRBJ1-2|.
ASSLLAAVNYGYT
>TRBV12-3/TRBV12-4|TRBJ1-4|.
ASSFWSPKTTNEKLF
>TRBV12-3/TRBV12-4|TRBJ1-2|few
ASRRFGSRTAYGYT
>TRBV6-1|TRBJ2-1|few
TSSKSTYSGPNEQF
>TRBV20-1|TRBJ1-6|.
SAEGAGVYSYNSPLH
>TRBV11-2|TRBJ2-7|.
ASSLGRLAWEQY
>TRBV5-1|TRBJ2-2|.
ASSYWGRNTGELF
>TRBV5-1|TRBJ2-1|few
ASTPSGTVYNEQF
>TRBV6-2/TRBV6-3|TRBJ2-2|.
ASSLRYSGENTGELF
>TRBV20-1|TRBJ2-1|.
SARDPRAKGRYNEQF
>TRBV7-2|TRBJ1-1|few
ASSLTGYTEAF
>TRBV7-2|TRBJ2-5|.
ASSLGRGRQETQY
>TRBV3-1|TRBJ2-7|few
ASSRSHFPGEQY
>TRBV7-2|TRBJ1-5|few
ASSLVQGWDQPQH
>TRBV6-2/TRBV6-3|TRBJ2-1|many
ASRHGAGAGAQF
>TRBV11-2|TRBJ1-2|.
ASSLDTRVLSGYT
>TRBV12-3/TRBV12-4|TRBJ2-4|once
ASSWGPDQQY
>TRBV7-2|TRBJ2-1|few
ASHLGGSSYNEQF
>TRBV4-2|TRBJ1-4|few
ASSLAAGRGEEKLF
>TRBV4-1|TRBJ1-4|.
ASSPLGPTEKLF